This entry lists 14 T cell receptor beta chains sequenced from one sample in a study of post-analysis software for immune sequencing data. The study, taken as a whole, reports: TRBV5-6, TRBV5-1 and TRBV20-1 belonged to a set of roughly 5 TRBV segments that were more frequent in patients than controls.

Their recognized antigens are unknown. TCR beta cDNA libraries included unique molecular identifiers. TCRdb re-called the PCR reads with MiXCR, one entry per CDR3 protein. The repertoire holds hundreds of thousands of distinct CDR3 sequences, with just under 30% as singletons. The sample comprised blood. These receptors came from a girl aged 5-17 years with multiple sclerosis.

As for this clonotype: One end of the junction is discordant with germline, which a read error may explain. This rearrangement joins TRBV6-2 or TRBV6-3 to TRBJ1-5; D may be TRBD1 (5 bases). This CDR3 is 15 amino acids long. The germline gives CDR1 MNHEY, CDR2 SVGEGT. The CDR3 DNA reads TGTGCCAGCAGCTCGCCCGGGGACGCAATTCAGCCTCAGCATTTT. It is translated as CASSSPGDAIQPQHF.

The V call is TRBV7-8, the J call TRBJ1-2, with TRBD1 matching 7 bases. Unmatched junction bases numbered 13, after V lost 5 bases and J lost 4 bases. Germline V gives CDR1 SGHVS, CDR2 FQNEAQ. This CDR3 region has 16 residues. DNA for the CDR3: TGTGCCAGCAGCCCCGGTTTAGGGGACAGACTCTATGGCTACACCTTC. Its protein is CASSPGLGDRLYGYTF.

There are a few counts of this clonotype. This rearrangement joins TRBV20-1 to TRBJ2-3; D not resolved. The CDR3 totals 18 residues. V was clipped by 5 bases and J by 1 base, with 25 bases between them. Germline V gene lookup returns CDR1 DFQATT and CDR2 SNEGSKA (reference sequence). The CDR3 nucleotides read TGCAGTGCTCCCCGAAGGTCTCGAACCAATCGGGGCACAGATACGCAGTATTTT. As protein: CSAPRRSRTNRGTDTQYF.

CDR3 protein: CASSPPRREGSYEQYF. The CDR3 bases are TGTGCCAGCAGCCCCCCGAGGCGGGAGGGCTCCTACGAGCAGTACTTC. V and J are TRBV7-9 and TRBJ2-7; 9 nucleotides align to TRBD2. CDR1 and CDR2 (germline): SEHNR, FQNEAQ (reference sequence). The J segment lost 0 bases and the V segment lost 5 bases, leaving 8 bases of the junction unmatched. The CDR3 contains 16 residues.

This clonotype was observed a handful of times. V gene TRBV7-2 combines with J gene TRBJ2-3, with 9 bases that match TRBD2. The junction had 13 bases not matched to a gene; V was cut back by 4 bases and J by 5 bases. The V gene's germline CDR1 is SGHTA and CDR2 FQGNSA. The CDR3 has 17 amino acids. The CDR3 DNA reads as TGTGCCAGCAGCTGGGGAGGCCTAGCGGGATATCGAGATACGCAGTATTTT. Amino acid sequence: CASSWGGLAGYRDTQYF.

This clonotype was observed a handful of times. V gene TRBV6-5 combines with J gene TRBJ2-5; 9 nucleotides agree with TRBD1. With the DNA end fitting TRBJ2-7 better, the J assignment may be wrong. CDR1 is MNHEY, CDR2 SVGAGI, per germline. The CDR3 covers 14 residues. The DNA of the CDR3 is TGTGCCAGCAAAAGTACAGGGGGCAATTTCGAGCAGTACTTC. This encodes CASKSTGGNFEQYF.

V gene TRBV20-1 combines with J gene TRBJ1-1; D ambiguous. Trimming cost V 6 bases and J 4 bases, with 15 bases left between them. The CDR3 spans 13 residues. Germline V CDR1 and CDR2: DFQATT, SNEGSKA (reference sequence). CDR3: CSAPGQAITEAFF. DNA for the CDR3: TGCAGTGCCCCCGGCCAGGCGATCACTGAAGCTTTCTTT.

The V gene is TRBV9, the J gene TRBJ1-2; 9 bases line up with TRBD1. V lost 2 bases to trimming and J lost 2 bases; unmatched junction nucleotides: 7. Germline CDR1 is SGDLS and CDR2 is YYNGEE. The CDR3 is 16 residues long. The DNA of the CDR3 is TGTGCCAGCAGCGTGCCCGCCGGGACAGGGAACTATGGCTACACCTTC. Translation: CASSVPAGTGNYGYTF.

This clonotype was found once. A single base separates this from a much larger clone, so it may be a read error. The gene calls are TRBV6-6 and TRBJ2-7; the D is unclear. This CDR3 comprises 15 residues. V was pared by 0 bases and J by 3 bases, with 12 bases between. Germline values: CDR1 MNHNY, CDR2 SVGAGI (reference sequence). CDR3 amino acids: CASSYSRSLIYEQYF. The CDR3, as DNA: TGTGCCAGCAGTTACTCGAGGAGCCTTATCTACGAGCAGTACTTC.

This chain joins TRBV12-3 or TRBV12-4 and TRBJ1-4; 7 nucleotides match TRBD1. The V gene end was trimmed by 6 bases and the J gene end by 1 base; junction bases not matched to a gene: 2. The CDR3 contains 14 residues. The CDR3, as DNA: TGTGCCAGCAGAACAGGGGAAACTAATGAAAAACTGTTTTTT. Protein product: CASRTGETNEKLFF.

This rearrangement joins TRBV24-1 to TRBJ2-5; a possible D gene is TRBD1 (5 bases). The ends were cut back, 2 bases at V and 5 bases at J, with 14 bases in the middle. Germline V CDR1 and CDR2: KGHDR, SFDVKD. The CDR3 sequence is 15 residues long. CDR3 amino acids: CATSDWGREGETQYF. CDR3 coding DNA: TGTGCCACCAGTGATTGGGGCAGAGAAGGGGAGACCCAGTACTTC.

This clonotype came up a few times. The genes are TRBV20-1 and TRBJ2-3; TRBD1 matches 9 bases. The CDR3 totals 17 residues. Germline loops: CDR1 DFQATT, CDR2 SNEGSKA (reference sequence). The J segment lost 0 bases and the V segment lost 6 bases, leaving 13 bases of the junction unmatched. The CDR3 DNA sequence: TGCAGTGCCCCCAGGACAGGGGCCCCTTCTAGCACAGATACGCAGTATTTT. This codes for CSAPRTGAPSSTDTQYF.

A word on this clonotype: A read error is possible here, since a much larger clone lies one base away. The rearrangement joins TRBV7-2 to TRBJ2-5; D gene ambiguous. The CDR3 is 15 residues long. Germline V lookup: CDR1 SGHTA, CDR2 FQGNSA. The CDR3 coding sequence is TGTGCCGGCAGCCCGGAGCGCTGGACGACAGAGACCCAGTACTTC. It translates to CAGSPERWTTETQYF. The complete variable domain, with remaining parts taken from reference TRBV7-2 and TRBJ2-5, reads GAGVSQSPSNKVTEKGKDVELRCDPISGHTALYWYRQSLGQGLEFLIYFQGNSAPDKSGLPSDRFSAERTGGSVSTLTIQRTQQEDSAVYLCAGSPERWTTETQYFGPGTRLLVL.

This clonotype was observed a few times. The J gene is TRBJ2-7, the V gene TRBV25-1, with no clear D. The V end was cut by 2 bases, the J end by 3 bases, with 17 bases between. In germline, CDR1 is MGHDK, CDR2 SYGVNS. There are 16 residues in the CDR3. The CDR3 region is CASSEGSGGRLYEQYF. As DNA, the CDR3 is TGTGCCAGCAGTGAAGGCTCCGGTGGCAGACTCTACGAGCAGTACTTC.